A single sample is the source of the 14 T cell receptor beta chains below, sequenced in a study of T cell responses to AZD1222 COVID-19 vaccine. Only in-frame clones appear in the TCRdb table, and some are missing; sequencing was by immunoSEQ multiplex PCR. The table records some 120,000 clones, just over 90% of them present only once. The sequences come from peripheral blood, collected on day 0 of AZD1222 vaccination. These receptor sequences come from an adult in good health.

The V and J genes are TRBV7-9 and TRBJ2-1; 7 positions match TRBD2. Germline V gives CDR1 SEHNR, CDR2 FQNEAQ (reference sequence). The CDR3 consists of 14 residues. With V trimmed by 10 bases and J by 4 bases, 10 bases remained unmatched. The DNA of the CDR3 is TGTGCCACTGCGGTGAGGGACTATTACAATGAGCAGTTCTTC. This codes for CATAVRDYYNEQFF.

This chain joins TRBV24-1 and TRBJ2-5; weak D call: TRBD2 (7 bases). This CDR3 comprises 15 residues. The V gene lost 6 bases and the J gene lost 4 bases, with 17 bases spanning the gap. In germline, CDR1 is KGHDR, CDR2 SFDVKD. This CDR3 is CATSLGGGRGETQYF. The CDR3 coding sequence is TGTGCCACCAGTTTAGGGGGGGGAAGGGGAGAGACCCAGTACTTC.

The chain couples TRBV28 to TRBJ1-3; the match to TRBD1 covers 7 bases. CDR3 length: 14 residues. Looked up from germline, CDR1 is MDHEN and CDR2 is SYDVKM. V shed 4 bases and J 2 bases; nucleotides not matched to a gene: 2. CDR3 protein: CASSSTGTGNTIYF. CDR3 nucleotide sequence: TGTGCCAGCAGTTCGACAGGGACTGGAAACACCATATATTTT. The full variable domain, in which reference TRBV28 and TRBJ1-3 provide the parts outside the CDR3, is DVKVTQSSRYLVKRTGEKVFLECVQDMDHENMFWYRQDPGLGLRLIYFSYDVKMKEKGDIPEGYSVSREKKERFSLILESASTNQTSMYLCASSSTGTGNTIYFGEGSWLTVV.

The chain is built from TRBV18 and TRBJ1-1; perhaps TRBD1 as D (6 bases). The length of the CDR3 is 16 residues. V was clipped by 3 bases and J by 1 base, with 15 bases between them. The germline V gene encodes CDR1 KGHSH and CDR2 LQKENI. The CDR3 reads CASSPRSPGQNTEAFF. DNA of the CDR3: TGTGCCAGCTCACCTCGGTCTCCGGGACAGAACACTGAAGCTTTCTTT.

The chain links TRBV30 to TRBJ2-5; either TRBD1 or TRBD2 may fit D (5 bases each). Germline CDR1 reads GTSNPN; CDR2 reads SVGIG (reference sequence). The CDR3 loop spans 13 amino acids. Trimming stripped 2 bases from V and 5 bases from J, with 12 bases between. The CDR3 DNA reads as TGTGCCTGGAGTCCTCGGTGGGGGGAGACCCAGTACTTC. It yields the protein CAWSPRWGETQYF.

The genes are TRBV19 and TRBJ2-5; 7 nucleotides match TRBD1. Per the germline V gene, CDR1 is LNHDA and CDR2 is SQIVND (reference sequence). V shed 7 bases, J shed 4 bases, and the junction held 9 bases outside the gene matches. CDR3 length equals 14 residues. CDR3 amino acids: CASKETGLLETQYF. CDR3 sequence (DNA): TGTGCCAGTAAGGAGACAGGGCTACTAGAGACCCAGTACTTC.

The V and J genes are TRBV14 and TRBJ2-7, with TRBD2 matching 9 bases. The CDR3 is 14 residues long. V trimming: 4 bases; J trimming: 6 bases; junction bases outside the gene matches: 7. Germline values: CDR1 SGHDN, CDR2 FVKESK. The DNA of the CDR3 is TGTGCCAGCAGCCTACTAGCGGGTTCGGGCGAGCAGTACTTC. Its protein is CASSLLAGSGEQYF.

The V and J genes are TRBV28 and TRBJ1-2; 11 positions match TRBD1. V shed 7 bases and J 5 bases; nucleotides not matched to a gene: 9. Germline CDR1 reads MDHEN; CDR2 reads SYDVKM. The CDR3 has 15 amino acids. The CDR3 DNA is TGTGCCAGCATCAAGACCGGGACAGGGGGTTATGGCTACACCTTC. It specifies CASIKTGTGGYGYTF.

The chain couples TRBV19 to TRBJ2-2; D gene ambiguous. The V and J ends lost 4 bases and 5 bases respectively, with 8 bases between them. Germline values: CDR1 LNHDA, CDR2 SQIVND (reference sequence). This CDR3 has 13 amino acids. CDR3 amino acids: CASSRRETGELFF. The CDR3 DNA reads as TGTGCCAGTAGTAGAAGGGAAACCGGGGAGCTGTTTTTT.

V usage is TRBV6-5 and J usage is TRBJ1-2; D perhaps matches TRBD1 (6 bases). This CDR3 is 14 amino acids long. The V end was cut by 2 bases, the J end by 8 bases, with 15 bases between. CDR1 MNHEY and CDR2 SVGAGI come from the germline V gene. This CDR3 reads CASSYGKGERGYTF. CDR3 coding DNA: TGTGCCAGCAGTTACGGAAAGGGGGAGCGGGGCTACACCTTC.

The chain recombines TRBV10-2 with TRBJ1-1, with D maybe TRBD1 (5 bases). The germline V gene encodes CDR1 WSHSY and CDR2 SAAADI. V was trimmed by 2 bases and J by 6 bases, leaving 19 bases between them. The CDR3 loop spans 16 amino acids. The CDR3 coding sequence is TGCGCCAGCAGTGAGCCGGGGGATAAGGGGTGGCCTGAAGCTTTCTTT. Protein product: CASSEPGDKGWPEAFF.

This sequence joins TRBV9 and TRBJ2-1; 10 nucleotides align to TRBD1. The CDR3 contains 15 residues. The V segment lost 0 bases and the J segment 8 bases; nucleotides outside the gene matches: 5. Germline V gene data show CDR1 as SGDLS and CDR2 as YYNGEE. The CDR3 loop is CASSVAGTGADEQFF. CDR3 DNA sequence: TGTGCCAGCAGCGTAGCTGGGACAGGGGCTGATGAGCAGTTCTTC.

The rearrangement links TRBV5-1 to TRBJ2-5; D perhaps matches TRBD2 (5 bases). Per germline, CDR1 SGHRS and CDR2 YFSETQ. Trimming shortened V by 2 bases and J by 5 bases, and 10 bases separated the two germline ends. The CDR3 covers 13 residues. The DNA for the CDR3 is TGCGCCAGCAGCTTAGGACTGAGGGAGACCCAGTACTTC. It specifies CASSLGLRETQYF.

This chain uses TRBV15 with TRBJ1-6; D unclear. The CDR3 contains 14 residues. V shed 5 bases and J shed 10 bases, with 15 bases lying between them. Germline V gene sequence: CDR1 LNHNV, CDR2 YYDKDF (reference sequence). This CDR3 is CATSSTGRRSPLHF. In nucleotides, the CDR3 is TGTGCCACCAGCTCCACGGGTCGGAGGTCACCCCTCCACTTT.